This T cell receptor (beta chain) came from a study of sequential checkpoint blockade in melanoma. Assay: immunoSEQ multiplex PCR; the TCRdb copy retains only in-frame clones and omits some. There are 13,000 or so clones in the sample; under 90% occur only once, and approximately 7.8% lies in the top ten. This CDR3 is built from 15 residues. Germline-derived CDR1 and CDR2 are SGHNT and YYREEE (reference sequence). Documented treatment: randomized to nivolumab then ipilimumab (arm A) or the reverse (arm B). Sequencing used CD8+ T cells sorted from blood (inferred from file names), obtained from a patient given nivolumab and ipilimumab in sequence. The source is a human donor with melanoma. The rearrangement joins TRBV5-4 to TRBJ2-5; D is uncertain. The DNA end favors TRBJ2-7, so the J call may be wrong. CDR3 loop: CASSLELAASGEQYF. In nucleotides, the CDR3 is TGTGCCAGCAGCTTGGAATTAGCAGCGTCTGGCGAGCAGTACTTC.